Below are 25 T cell receptor beta chains sequenced from a single sample in a study of cytomegalovirus exposure and HLA in healthy donors. PCR was performed using 60 Vbeta and 13 Jbeta primers. Assay used: immunoSEQ multiplex PCR; TCRdb lists only in-frame clones, some missing. This sample has about 130,000 clones, with about 74% found just once. The sequencing sample was made of PBMCs. The receptors originated from a male donor in good health and CMV-seronegative.

V and J are TRBV7-2 and TRBJ1-5; no firm D call. The germline CDR1 and CDR2 sequences are SGHTA and FQGNSA. This CDR3 has 14 amino acids. Trimming removed 5 bases from V and 0 bases from J, with 8 bases in between. In DNA form, the CDR3 reads TGTGCCAGCAGCCTAACGTATAGCAATCAGCCCCAGCATTTT. Amino acids: CASSLTYSNQPQHF. The full variable domain, rest sourced from reference TRBV7-2 and TRBJ1-5, is GAGVSQSPSNKVTEKGKDVELRCDPISGHTALYWYRQSLGQGLEFLIYFQGNSAPDKSGLPSDRFSAERTGGSVSTLTIQRTQQEDSAVYLCASSLTYSNQPQHFGDGTRLSIL.

The V gene is TRBV5-1, the J gene TRBJ2-5; D remains unclear. Trimming left V 1 base short and J 4 bases short, with 8 bases between. Germline V CDR1 and CDR2: SGHRS, YFSETQ. The CDR3 totals 13 residues. Written as DNA, the CDR3 is TGCGCCAGCAGCTTGCAGACGGGAGAGACCCAGTACTTC. Translation: CASSLQTGETQYF.

A few counts support this clone. The CDR3: CSVTGLAGVGEQFF. As DNA, the CDR3 is TGCAGCGTGACCGGACTAGCGGGAGTTGGTGAGCAGTTCTTC. This chain uses TRBV29-1 with TRBJ2-1, with TRBD2 matching over 13 bases. The CDR3 has 14 amino acids. V lost 6 bases and J lost 9; bases outside the gene matches: 8. Germline lookup yields CDR1 SQVTM and CDR2 ANQGSEA.

J is TRBJ1-1 and V is TRBV5-4; 8 bases map to TRBD1. V shed 2 bases, J shed 12 bases, and the junction held 9 bases outside the gene matches. CDR3 length: 13 residues. The germline V gene encodes CDR1 SGHNT and CDR2 YYREEE (reference sequence). CDR3 in amino acids: CASSLDGQGRTFF. The CDR3 coding sequence is TGTGCCAGCAGCTTAGACGGACAGGGTAGAACTTTCTTT.

The chain has TRBV19 and TRBJ2-7; tentatively, D is TRBD1 (5 bases). Trimming took off 3 bases at V and 0 bases at J, with 6 bases between the two ends. The CDR3 consists of 13 residues. Germline assignment: CDR1 LNHDA and CDR2 SQIVND (reference sequence). The DNA of the CDR3 is TGTGCCAGTAGTATGACAGCCTCCTACGAGCAGTACTTC. Translation gives CASSMTASYEQYF.

This clone was detected a few times. The chain is built from TRBV5-1 and TRBJ2-7; 13 positions match TRBD2. CDR3 length equals 16 residues. Looked up from germline, CDR1 is SGHRS and CDR2 is YFSETQ. The ends lost 3 bases at V and 4 bases at J; junction bases unmatched: 7. The chain's CDR3 is CASSSTSGRAVYEQYF. The CDR3 DNA follows: TGCGCCAGCAGCTCTACTAGCGGGAGGGCCGTATACGAGCAGTACTTC.

This clone has only one observation. The J gene is TRBJ1-3, the V gene TRBV13, with D unresolved. In germline, CDR1 is PRHDT, CDR2 FYEKMQ (reference sequence). The CDR3 has 15 amino acids. Trimming took off 0 bases at V and 0 bases at J, with 6 bases between the two ends. The CDR3 coding sequence is TGTGCCAGCAGCTTAGGGACGGGCTCTGGAAACACCATATATTTT. Translation gives CASSLGTGSGNTIYF.

V is TRBV5-8 and J is TRBJ2-7; D not certain. Germline V lookup: CDR1 SGHTS, CDR2 YDEGEE. The CDR3 loop spans 13 amino acids. With 4 bases removed from V and 8 bases from J, the gap between germline ends came to 16 bases. The CDR3 loop is CASSPGEVGKQYF. The CDR3 bases are TGTGCCAGCAGCCCCGGAGAGGTTGGAAAGCAGTACTTC. The full variable domain, in which reference TRBV5-8 and TRBJ2-7 provide the parts outside the CDR3, is EAGVTQSPTHLIKTRGQQATLRCSPISGHTSVYWYQQALGLGLQFLLWYDEGEERNRGNFPPRFSGRQFPNYSSELNVNALELEDSALYLCASSPGEVGKQYFGPGTRLTVT.

The V call is TRBV6-1, the J call TRBJ2-7, with 11 bases that match TRBD1. The germline CDR1 and CDR2 sequences are MNHNS and SASEGT. This CDR3 has 14 amino acids. V dropped 4 bases and J dropped 4; count of bases not matched to a gene: 3. The CDR3 region has the DNA TGTGCCAGCAGTGTCGGACAGGGGGCATACGAGCAGTACTTC. Its translation is CASSVGQGAYEQYF.

The rearrangement joins TRBV7-8 to TRBJ1-5, with TRBD1 matching over 7 bases. CDR3 length: 19 amino acids. The germline V gene encodes CDR1 SGHVS and CDR2 FQNEAQ. V lost 2 bases to trimming and J lost 0 bases; unmatched junction nucleotides: 13. CDR3 in amino acids: CASSLRVRQGENSNQPQHF. CDR3 DNA: TGTGCCAGCAGCTTACGAGTGCGACAGGGAGAGAATAGCAATCAGCCCCAGCATTTT.

The chain combines TRBV6-1 with TRBJ1-2; D not resolved. CDR3 size: 18 residues. V was cut by 0 bases and J by 2 bases, with 19 bases left in between. CDR1 MNHNS and CDR2 SASEGT come from the germline V gene. CDR3 coding DNA: TGTGCCAGCAGTGAAGCGATAAGATACACAACTAGAAACTATGGCTACACCTTC. Protein product: CASSEAIRYTTRNYGYTF.

The chain combines TRBV9 with TRBJ2-2; 14 bases are shared with TRBD2. J gave up 6 bases and V 3 bases, and 7 bases lay outside the gene matches. This CDR3 is built from 17 residues. The germline V gene encodes CDR1 SGDLS and CDR2 YYNGEE. CDR3 sequence (DNA): TGTGCCAGCAGCGCCGGGACTAGCGGGAGCGGCTCCGGGGAGCTGTTTTTT. It is translated as CASSAGTSGSGSGELFF.

This clone was recorded only once. This chain joins TRBV5-4 and TRBJ2-7; 9 bases are a match to TRBD1. The CDR3 is 15 amino acids. CDR1 and CDR2 (germline): SGHNT, YYREEE (reference sequence). The V gene end was trimmed by 3 bases and the J gene end by 2 bases; junction bases not matched to a gene: 6. CDR3 in amino acids: CASSSGQGGTYEQYF. The CDR3 region has the DNA TGTGCCAGCAGCTCGGGACAGGGTGGGACCTACGAGCAGTACTTC.

The chain links TRBV4-3 to TRBJ1-2; weak D call: TRBD1 (6 bases). The CDR3 has 16 amino acids. V was pared by 0 bases and J by 5 bases, with 16 bases between. Germline V CDR1 and CDR2: LGHNA, YSLEER. CDR3 DNA: TGCGCCAGCAGCCAAGATACGGGGGGCTCGGGGTATGGCTACACCTTC. As protein: CASSQDTGGSGYGYTF.

The chain joins TRBV4-3 to TRBJ2-1; 11 positions match TRBD1. V lost 6 bases, J lost 6 bases, and 10 bases stayed unmatched. This CDR3 contains 16 residues. Germline V gene lookup returns CDR1 LGHNA and CDR2 YSLEER. The CDR3 loop reads CASRRSTGTGGNEQFF. The CDR3 bases are TGCGCCAGCAGACGATCGACCGGGACAGGGGGCAATGAGCAGTTCTTC.

The CDR3 reads CASSFKYGAREQPQHF. DNA of the CDR3: TGTGCCAGCAGTTTTAAATACGGAGCGAGAGAACAGCCCCAGCATTTT. J is TRBJ1-5 and V is TRBV28; the D is unclear. Per germline, CDR1 MDHEN and CDR2 SYDVKM. Trimming took off 3 bases at V and 7 bases at J, with 19 bases between the two ends. The CDR3 length is 16 residues.

The chain links TRBV9 to TRBJ2-1; 9 nucleotides match TRBD2. Per germline, CDR1 SGDLS and CDR2 YYNGEE. CDR3 length equals 15 residues. Trimming at V came to 1 base and at J to 8 bases, leaving 7 bases not matched to a gene. The DNA of the CDR3 is TGTGCCAGCAGCGTAAGTTCTAGCGGGGTCGATGAGCAGTTCTTC. It is translated as CASSVSSSGVDEQFF.

This clone was counted between two and nine times. V and J are TRBV7-8 and TRBJ1-5; 10 bases agree with TRBD1. This CDR3 has 15 residues. Germline CDR1 SGHVS, CDR2 FQNEAQ. J gave up 7 bases and V 5 bases, and 8 bases lay outside the gene matches. The CDR3 DNA follows: TGTGCCAGCAGCAGCCGGGACAGGGGTGGACAGCCCCAGCATTTT. Protein: CASSSRDRGGQPQHF.

The chain employs TRBV15 and TRBJ2-7, with 7 bases matching TRBD1. Per the germline V gene, CDR1 is LNHNV and CDR2 is YYDKDF (reference sequence). With V trimmed by 3 bases and J by 0 bases, 2 bases remained unmatched. This CDR3 comprises 14 residues. CDR3 protein: CATSRDRSSYEQYF. In nucleotides, the CDR3 is TGTGCCACCAGCAGGGACAGGAGCTCCTACGAGCAGTACTTC.

This clone was picked up a small number of times. This chain links TRBV9 with TRBJ2-4, with D possibly matching TRBD1 (5 bases). In germline, CDR1 is SGDLS, CDR2 YYNGEE. This CDR3 contains 15 residues. The V and J ends lost 0 bases and 5 bases respectively, with 12 bases between them. CDR3: CASSVAQGVQNIQYF. In DNA, the CDR3 is TGTGCCAGCAGCGTAGCTCAAGGGGTCCAAAACATTCAGTACTTC.

The chain couples TRBV6-1 to TRBJ1-4; D is ambiguous. Trimming left V 1 base short and J 13 bases short, with 10 bases between. Germline V gene sequence: CDR1 MNHNS, CDR2 SASEGT. This CDR3 contains 12 residues. CDR3 nucleotide sequence: TGTGCCAGCAGTGAAGGTTGGCGGGGACTGTTTTTT. This codes for CASSEGWRGLFF.

The chain uses TRBV4-3 and TRBJ2-1; D unclear. The CDR3 consists of 14 residues. The V end lost 0 bases, the J end lost 6 bases, and 9 bases lay between the germline ends. Looked up from germline, CDR1 is LGHNA and CDR2 is YSLEER. The CDR3 DNA reads as TGCGCCAGCAGCCAAGACTTTGGCTCCAATGAGCAGTTCTTC. It is translated as CASSQDFGSNEQFF.

Only a few counts were recorded for this clone. V gene TRBV7-2 combines with J gene TRBJ2-7; D might be TRBD2 (7 bases). V was pared by 5 bases and J by 0 bases, with 11 bases between. The CDR3 extends over 14 amino acids. CDR1 and CDR2 (germline): SGHTA, FQGNSA. The CDR3 sequence is CASSHGGPSYEQYF. In nucleotides, the CDR3 is TGTGCCAGCAGCCACGGGGGGCCCTCCTACGAGCAGTACTTC.

CDR3 bases: TGTGCCTGGGCCCAGGGAACGAATAATTCACCCCTCCACTTT. Translation gives CAWAQGTNNSPLHF. The gene calls are TRBV30 and TRBJ1-6, with a possible D match to TRBD1 (5 bases). CDR3 length: 14 residues. The germline CDR1 and CDR2 sequences are GTSNPN and SVGIG (reference sequence). With 5 bases removed from V and 5 bases from J, the gap between germline ends came to 13 bases.

J is TRBJ2-7 and V is TRBV5-1; 8 positions agree with TRBD2. The CDR3 runs to 15 residues. Germline lookup yields CDR1 SGHRS and CDR2 YFSETQ. V was clipped by 2 bases and J by 2 bases; unmatched bases: 6. This CDR3 is CASSFTGGPPYEQYF. CDR3 nucleotide sequence: TGCGCCAGCAGCTTTACGGGAGGGCCCCCCTACGAGCAGTACTTC.